One sample yielded the 23 T cell receptor beta chains listed below, sequenced in a study of T-cell reconstitution after alpha-beta-depleted transplantation in children. Preparation of the TCRbeta library involved a method that used unique molecular identifiers. TCRdb recomputed calls from the PCR reads with MiXCR, one row per CDR3 protein. The sample lists some 530,000 distinct CDR3 sequences, approximately 12% occurring once. The sequences come from PBMCs from the stem cell graft donor, collected from the stem cell graft. The receptors stem from a human donor who donated a stem cell graft to a child with combined immunodeficiency.

This clonotype was counted at least ten times. The chain recombines TRBV6-2 or TRBV6-3 with TRBJ1-6; no clear D. CDR3 length equals 16 residues. CDR1 and CDR2 from the germline V gene are MNHEY and SVGEGT. The germline V and J ends were trimmed by 6 bases and 0 bases, with 12 bases remaining between them. The CDR3 nucleotides are TGTGCCAGCAGAGCACGACGGAGCTCCTATAATTCACCCCTCCACTTT. This gives the protein CASRARRSSYNSPLHF.

This clonotype appeared many times. This rearrangement joins TRBV6-4 to TRBJ2-1, with TRBD2 identical over 8 bases. Germline values: CDR1 MRHNA, CDR2 SNTAGT. CDR3 length: 15 residues. Trimming removed 3 bases from V and 0 bases from J; junction bases left unmatched: 1. For the CDR3, the DNA is TGTGCCAGCAGTGAGGCGGGAGGCTCCTACAATGAGCAGTTCTTC. Its protein is CASSEAGGSYNEQFF.

The chain combines TRBV6-2 or TRBV6-3 with TRBJ2-5, with 7 bases identical to TRBD2. CDR1 and CDR2 (germline): MNHEY, SVGEGT. This CDR3 comprises 13 residues. J was trimmed by 7 bases and V by 6 bases; bases with no gene match: 8. The CDR3: CASRGGSPGTQYF. The CDR3 DNA reads TGTGCCAGCAGGGGGGGGTCCCCAGGGACCCAGTACTTC.

This clonotype was counted ten times or more. This chain uses TRBV29-1 with TRBJ2-4; 7 nucleotides agree with TRBD2. Looked up from germline, CDR1 is SQVTM and CDR2 is ANQGSEA. The junction had 10 bases not matched to a gene; V was cut back by 6 bases and J by 2 bases. The CDR3 has 15 amino acids. CDR3 amino acids: CSVGRQFGTKNIQYF. CDR3 DNA sequence: TGCAGCGTCGGGAGGCAGTTCGGAACCAAAAACATTCAGTACTTC.

There are many counts of this clonotype. The chain has TRBV10-3 and TRBJ2-1; D might be TRBD1 or TRBD2, each matching 5 bases. V was clipped by 0 bases and J by 5 bases, with 17 bases between them. This CDR3 region has 17 residues. CDR1 and CDR2 (germline): ENHRY, SYGVKD. DNA of the CDR3: TGTGCCATCAGTGAGTCGAGGGGTAGTTCTGGAAACAATGAGCAGTTCTTC. It yields the protein CAISESRGSSGNNEQFF.

This clonotype was seen at least ten times. The genes are TRBV4-3 and TRBJ2-2; D is undetermined. The length of the CDR3 is 14 residues. The germline V gene has CDR1 LGHNA and CDR2 YSLEER. V was clipped by 0 bases and J by 6 bases, with 8 bases between them. The chain's CDR3 is CASSQDRQSGELFF. CDR3 nucleotides: TGCGCCAGCAGCCAAGATCGGCAATCCGGGGAGCTGTTTTTT.

This clonotype was observed a handful of times. V is TRBV15 and J is TRBJ2-3; TRBD2 agrees at 11 bases. The germline gives CDR1 LNHNV, CDR2 YYDKDF (reference sequence). Trimming cost V 7 bases and J 0 bases; bases outside gene matches: 12. The CDR3 length is 18 residues. CDR3 protein: CATTKGVLAGVSTDTQYF. The CDR3 nucleotides read TGTGCCACCACCAAGGGTGTACTAGCGGGAGTAAGCACAGATACGCAGTATTTT.

This clonotype has more than one count but fewer than ten. The J gene is TRBJ2-7, the V gene TRBV4-1, with no clear D. V was shortened by 0 bases and J by 3 bases, with 9 bases between the two germline ends. The germline CDR1 and CDR2 sequences are MGHRA and YSYEKL. The CDR3 is 14 residues long. CDR3 sequence reads: CASSQDRRSYEQYF. Written as DNA, the CDR3 is TGCGCCAGCAGCCAAGATCGACGGAGCTACGAGCAGTACTTC.

This clonotype was recorded a few times. The J gene is TRBJ2-7, the V gene TRBV9, with D possibly being TRBD1 (6 bases). Germline loops: CDR1 SGDLS, CDR2 YYNGEE. The germline V and J ends were trimmed by 3 bases and 6 bases, with 13 bases remaining between them. The CDR3 contains 13 residues. The CDR3 loop reads CASSALGHTEQYF. The CDR3 bases are TGTGCCAGCAGCGCCCTGGGACACACCGAGCAGTACTTC. Looking up the rest from reference TRBV9 and TRBJ2-7 gives the full variable domain: DSGVTQTPKHLITATGQRVTLRCSPRSGDLSVYWYQQSLDQGLQFLIQYYNGEERAKGNILERFSAQQFPDLHSELNLSSLELGDSALYFCASSALGHTEQYFGPGTRLTVT.

This clonotype came up many times. The chain combines TRBV12-3 or TRBV12-4 with TRBJ2-7, with 8 positions matching TRBD1. V was pared by 5 bases and J by 1 base, with 7 bases of the junction left unmatched. The CDR3 covers 15 residues. CDR3 loop: CASSPPGGVSYEQYF. The CDR3 DNA sequence: TGTGCCAGCAGTCCACCAGGGGGCGTTTCCTACGAGCAGTACTTC.

This clonotype was picked up a small number of times. The CDR3 DNA is TGCAGCGCTCGTTTGATCGGACTAGCGACAGATACGCAGTATTTT. Translated, it gives CSARLIGLATDTQYF. The chain links TRBV29-1 to TRBJ2-3, with TRBD2 matching over 9 bases. After removal of 7 bases from V and 3 bases from J, the junction contained 11 bases not matched to a gene. Per germline, CDR1 SQVTM and CDR2 ANQGSEA. The CDR3 consists of 15 residues.

This clonotype was detected many times. V and J are TRBV6-2 or TRBV6-3 and TRBJ2-3, with D tentatively TRBD2 (5 bases). Trimming cost V 5 bases and J 5 bases, with 14 bases left between them. This CDR3 spans 14 amino acids. Germline V gene data show CDR1 as MNHEY and CDR2 as SVGEGT. The chain's CDR3 is CASSRTRYKDTQYF. The CDR3 region has the DNA TGTGCCAGCAGTCGGACTCGTTATAAAGATACGCAGTATTTT.

This clonotype was seen many times. This chain uses TRBV20-1 with TRBJ2-3; D is uncertain. V was cut by 3 bases and J by 4 bases, with 5 bases left in between. Germline CDR1 DFQATT, CDR2 SNEGSKA (reference sequence). The CDR3 consists of 11 residues. CDR3 sequence reads: CSASWADTQYF. The CDR3 nucleotides read TGCAGTGCTAGTTGGGCAGATACGCAGTATTTT.

The gene calls are TRBV7-6 and TRBJ1-5, with D hard to call. The CDR3 sequence is 14 residues long. Germline lookup yields CDR1 SGHVS and CDR2 FNYEAQ. Trimming took off 3 bases at V and 0 bases at J, with 6 bases between the two ends. The CDR3 DNA is TGTGCCAGCAGCTTTTTTGATAGCAATCAGCCCCAGCATTTT. It encodes CASSFFDSNQPQHF.

This clonotype has a count of ten or more. V and J are TRBV9 and TRBJ2-6; D not resolved. Germline V lookup: CDR1 SGDLS, CDR2 YYNGEE. V lost 4 bases to trimming and J lost 4 bases, with 15 bases between them. This CDR3 spans 16 amino acids. Here the CDR3 reads CASSTGPPSGANVLTF. The CDR3 nucleotides read TGTGCCAGCAGCACCGGGCCTCCCTCCGGGGCCAACGTCCTGACTTTC.

This rearrangement joins TRBV6-2 or TRBV6-3 to TRBJ1-1; 8 nucleotides match TRBD1. Per the germline V gene, CDR1 is MNHEY and CDR2 is SVGEGT. The CDR3 extends over 16 amino acids. V shed 5 bases, J shed 2 bases, and the junction held 10 bases outside the gene matches. This CDR3 is CASSDEQGVSNTEAFF. Here the CDR3 DNA reads TGTGCCAGCAGTGACGAACAGGGGGTCTCAAACACTGAAGCTTTCTTT.

The rearrangement links TRBV7-9 to TRBJ2-3; D remains ambiguous. Germline V gene lookup returns CDR1 SEHNR and CDR2 FQNEAQ (reference sequence). V lost 6 bases to trimming and J lost 0 bases, with 10 bases between them. This CDR3 has 14 amino acids. DNA for the CDR3: TGTGCCAGCAGTTTGGGGATTAGCACAGATACGCAGTATTTT. It yields the protein CASSLGISTDTQYF.

This clonotype was detected a few times. V and J are TRBV12-3 or TRBV12-4 and TRBJ2-5; no clear D gene. This CDR3 spans 15 amino acids. Trimming removed 4 bases at V and 5 bases at J, with 17 bases between. CDR3 nucleotide sequence: TGTGCCAGCAGTTCCCCCCGGACCCAACAGGAGACCCAGTACTTC. The encoded protein is CASSSPRTQQETQYF.

The chain employs TRBV5-1 and TRBJ2-5, with 8 bases matching TRBD1. The CDR3 contains 14 residues. Germline V lookup: CDR1 SGHRS, CDR2 YFSETQ. Trimming took 2 bases from V and 3 from J; bases not matched to a gene: 3. CDR3: CASSFKTGEETQYF. CDR3 sequence (DNA): TGCGCCAGCAGCTTCAAGACAGGGGAAGAGACCCAGTACTTC.

This clonotype occurred a few times. The chain is built from TRBV5-6 and TRBJ2-5; 9 nucleotides agree with TRBD2. Germline CDR1 SGHDT, CDR2 YYEEEE. This CDR3 spans 16 amino acids. Unmatched junction bases numbered 4, after V lost 0 bases and J lost 1 base. The CDR3 here is CASSLETSGVQETQYF. The CDR3 coding sequence is TGTGCCAGCAGCTTGGAGACTAGCGGTGTCCAAGAGACCCAGTACTTC. Full variable domain (rest looked up from reference TRBV5-6 and TRBJ2-5): DAGVTQSPTHLIKTRGQQVTLRCSPKSGHDTVSWYQQALGQGPQFIFQYYEEEERQRGNFPDRFSGHQFPNYSSELNVNALLLGDSALYLCASSLETSGVQETQYFGPGTRLLVL.

This clonotype was detected ten times or more. This chain links TRBV4-1 with TRBJ2-7, with TRBD1 matching 7 bases. Trimming cost V 4 bases and J 0 bases; bases outside gene matches: 9. This CDR3 contains 16 residues. The germline V gene has CDR1 MGHRA and CDR2 YSYEKL. The CDR3 bases are TGCGCCAGCAGCCCTAGCCTGACAGGGCTCTCCTACGAGCAGTACTTC. It encodes CASSPSLTGLSYEQYF.

The V call is TRBV19, the J call TRBJ2-1; D possibly corresponds to TRBD2 (6 bases). The CDR3 covers 16 residues. V lost 6 bases and J 6 bases, leaving 21 bases between the germline ends. The germline gives CDR1 LNHDA, CDR2 SQIVND (reference sequence). The CDR3, as DNA: TGTGCCAGTAGGCCGACGGGGCGGGGTCGCTTCAATGAGCAGTTCTTC. It translates to CASRPTGRGRFNEQFF.

The chain links TRBV25-1 to TRBJ1-2; no clear D gene. CDR1 MGHDK and CDR2 SYGVNS come from the germline V gene. The CDR3 runs 18 residues. V lost 1 base and J lost 1, with 19 bases in between. The CDR3, as DNA: TGTGCCAGCAGTGAATTGATCCCCTCAGGAGACGATAACTATGGCTACACCTTC. It yields the protein CASSELIPSGDDNYGYTF.